One and the same sample provided the 16 T cell receptor beta chains below, sequenced in a study of shared clonotypes between healthy human individuals. Data came from immunoSEQ multiplex PCR; TCRdb stores just in-frame clones and leaves some out. The profile shows approximately 2,300,000 clones, 85% to 95% of them singletons. The sample comprised naive CD4+ T cells from PBMCs. This sample's subset: CD45RA+ positively selected. The receptors here all came from a young man in good health. Some clones in this sample may be carry-over from other donors' samples.

As to this clone: In the same sample, other DNA sequences code for this CDR3. The J gene is TRBJ2-7, the V gene TRBV19; D call uncertain. This CDR3 comprises 15 residues. Germline V gene data show CDR1 as LNHDA and CDR2 as SQIVND (reference sequence). The V end was cut by 2 bases, the J end by 0 bases, with 11 bases between. CDR3 residues: CASSISPGSSYEQYF. CDR3 nucleotides: TGTGCCAGTAGTATATCGCCGGGTTCCTCCTACGAGCAGTACTTC.

The V and J genes are TRBV5-1 and TRBJ2-7; D is uncertain. The CDR3 loop spans 14 amino acids. V lost 1 base and J 2 bases, leaving 10 bases between the germline ends. From germline, CDR1 is SGHRS and CDR2 YFSETQ. This chain's CDR3 is CASSLMQDTYEQYF. The CDR3 DNA follows: TGCGCCAGCAGCTTGATGCAGGATACCTACGAGCAGTACTTC.

This chain links TRBV12-5 with TRBJ2-1; D is possibly TRBD2 (5 bases). In germline, CDR1 is LGHNT, CDR2 FRNRAP. Trimming shortened V by 3 bases and J by 4 bases, and 7 bases separated the two germline ends. CDR3 length: 13 amino acids. The CDR3 region is CASGFSVYNEQFF. DNA of the CDR3: TGTGCTAGTGGTTTTAGCGTTTACAATGAGCAGTTCTTC.

The rearrangement links TRBV6-5 to TRBJ1-2, with a tentative D call TRBD1 (6 bases). Germline CDR1 reads MNHEY; CDR2 reads SVGAGI. V lost 0 bases and J lost 2, with 13 bases in between. CDR3 length: 16 amino acids. CDR3 amino acids: CASSYSLTGANYGYTF. DNA of the CDR3: TGTGCCAGCAGTTACTCTCTGACAGGCGCAAACTATGGCTACACCTTC.

The rearrangement uses TRBV5-1 and TRBJ2-2; 8 bases are a match to TRBD2. In germline, CDR1 is SGHRS, CDR2 YFSETQ. This CDR3 has 17 residues. V lost 3 bases, J lost 6 bases, and 13 bases stayed unmatched. The CDR3 reads CASSWGIAGNAAGELFF. Written as DNA, the CDR3 is TGCGCCAGCAGCTGGGGGATAGCGGGAAATGCTGCCGGGGAGCTGTTTTTT.

The rearrangement uses TRBV27 and TRBJ2-5, with D perhaps matching TRBD1 (5 bases). The V gene's germline CDR1 is MNHEY and CDR2 SMNVEV (reference sequence). The V end lost 3 bases, the J end lost 6 bases, and 11 bases lay between the germline ends. This CDR3 comprises 13 residues. The CDR3 sequence is CASSFSRAQTQYF. CDR3 bases: TGTGCCAGCAGTTTCAGCAGGGCACAGACCCAGTACTTC.

The chain joins TRBV7-9 to TRBJ1-1; tentative D call: TRBD1 (5 bases). The germline CDR1 and CDR2 sequences are SEHNR and FQNEAQ (reference sequence). V lost 7 bases to trimming and J lost 0 bases, with 9 bases between them. CDR3 length: 13 residues. Here the CDR3 reads CASTRAVNTEAFF. The CDR3 coding sequence is TGTGCCAGCACCAGGGCGGTGAACACTGAAGCTTTCTTT.

The chain employs TRBV5-4 and TRBJ2-3; D perhaps matches TRBD2 (5 bases). This CDR3 has 12 amino acids. Trimming pared 3 bases from V and 6 bases from J, leaving 8 bases between. Per the germline V gene, CDR1 is SGHNT and CDR2 is YYREEE (reference sequence). The CDR3 protein is CASSYPGDTQYF. The CDR3 nucleotides read TGTGCCAGCAGCTACCCGGGGGATACGCAGTATTTT.

The V and J genes are TRBV4-3 and TRBJ2-5; D is ambiguous. Trimming took 1 base from V and 4 from J, leaving 16 bases between them. Germline CDR1 and CDR2: LGHNA and YSLEER. The CDR3 extends over 16 amino acids. The CDR3 DNA follows: TGCGCCAGCAGCCAAGTACCGGACCCCTTGGGAGAGACCCAGTACTTC. Translated, it gives CASSQVPDPLGETQYF.

Comments on this clone: This CDR3 is also generated by other DNA sequences in the sample. V and J are TRBV5-4 and TRBJ2-7; TRBD2 agrees at 12 bases. The length of the CDR3 is 15 residues. Germline V gene sequence: CDR1 SGHNT, CDR2 YYREEE (reference sequence). V was clipped by 0 bases and J by 3 bases; unmatched bases: 1. CDR3 region: CASSLGLAGVYEQYF. The DNA for the CDR3 is TGTGCCAGCAGCTTGGGACTAGCGGGAGTCTACGAGCAGTACTTC.

This chain uses TRBV6-1 with TRBJ1-2; D not certain. The CDR3 sequence is 15 residues long. Germline V CDR1 and CDR2: MNHNS, SASEGT. V lost 4 bases and J 4 bases, leaving 16 bases between the germline ends. CDR3 amino acids: CASSALAVGSYGYTF. CDR3 nucleotides: TGTGCCAGCAGTGCCCTCGCAGTGGGGTCCTATGGCTACACCTTC.

The chain recombines TRBV5-1 with TRBJ1-3; the match to TRBD1 covers 7 bases. Germline values: CDR1 SGHRS, CDR2 YFSETQ. This CDR3 region has 15 residues. Trimming cost V 3 bases and J 0 bases; bases outside gene matches: 3. Here the CDR3 reads CASSSGTVSGNTIYF. The CDR3 DNA reads TGCGCCAGCAGCTCCGGGACAGTCTCTGGAAACACCATATATTTT.

The CDR3 loop is CASSQLALSSYEQYF. The CDR3 DNA reads as TGCGCCAGCAGCCAGCTAGCGTTAAGCTCCTACGAGCAGTACTTC. This chain joins TRBV4-1 and TRBJ2-7; D might be TRBD2 (6 bases). Germline values: CDR1 MGHRA, CDR2 YSYEKL. The CDR3 sequence is 15 residues long. Trimming stripped 3 bases from V and 0 bases from J, with 12 bases between.

The chain employs TRBV7-8 and TRBJ2-1; D not resolved. V was clipped by 6 bases and J by 0 bases, with 27 bases between them. There are 20 residues in the CDR3. Germline V gene data show CDR1 as SGHVS and CDR2 as FQNEAQ. The CDR3 reads CASRPTTRLKRPSSYNEQFF. The CDR3 nucleotides read TGTGCCAGCAGACCTACCACTCGGTTAAAAAGACCAAGCTCCTACAATGAGCAGTTCTTC.

This clone was detected only once. The rearrangement uses TRBV4-3 and TRBJ1-4; D is perhaps TRBD1 (6 bases). The V gene lost 3 bases and the J gene lost 7 bases, with 15 bases spanning the gap. The CDR3 covers 15 residues. Germline V CDR1 and CDR2: LGHNA, YSLEER. Here the CDR3 DNA reads TGCGCCAGCAGCCAGTTGACAGGCTTTGGTGAAAAACTGTTTTTT. It is translated as CASSQLTGFGEKLFF.

The chain links TRBV7-2 to TRBJ1-1; D call uncertain. The V gene lost 2 bases and the J gene lost 4 bases, with 14 bases spanning the gap. CDR3 size: 15 residues. Germline CDR1 SGHTA, CDR2 FQGNSA. The DNA of the CDR3 is TGTGCCAGCAGCTTACTCCGTGGCCGGGCCACTGAAGCTTTCTTT. Translated, it gives CASSLLRGRATEAFF. Full variable domain (rest looked up from reference TRBV7-2 and TRBJ1-1): GAGVSQSPSNKVTEKGKDVELRCDPISGHTALYWYRQSLGQGLEFLIYFQGNSAPDKSGLPSDRFSAERTGGSVSTLTIQRTQQEDSAVYLCASSLLRGRATEAFFGQGTRLTVV.